The rows below give T cell receptor beta chains drawn from one sample of a study of blood T cell repertoires in COVID-19. TCRdb's table, derived via immunoSEQ multiplex PCR, lists solely in-frame clones and lacks some. The sample holds about 12,000 clones, over 60% seen once. The sequenced sample was peripheral blood. These receptors were obtained from a man aged 55 to 70 with COVID-19, enrolled during active disease. Each CDR3 is given with its conserved first and last residue. The D gene is left open where the match is weak. Size values are once, few and many counts, or a class for expanded clones, and some rows have none.

d_gene | j_gene | abundance | v_gene | CDR3aa | CDR3nt
TRBD2 | TRBJ2-5 | NA | TRBV28 | CASSLTSTSGRGGQETQYF | TGTGCCAGCAGTTTAACCTCTACTAGCGGGAGAGGAGGACAAGAGACCCAGTACTTC
NA | TRBJ2-1 | once | TRBV5-1 | CASSNGGNSYNEQFF | TGCGCCAGCAGCAACGGGGGAAACTCCTACAATGAGCAGTTCTTC
NA | TRBJ1-2 | NA | TRBV20-1 | CSASKIGRGGYTF | TGCAGTGCTAGTAAGATAGGACGGGGTGGCTACACCTTC
TRBD2 | TRBJ2-3 | NA | TRBV2 | CASSVLMGARREGRGTDTQYF | TGTGCCAGCAGTGTATTGATGGGGGCGAGACGGGAGGGCCGGGGCACAGATACGCAGTATTTT
TRBD1 | TRBJ1-4 | NA | TRBV6-1 | CASSDLWDSQNEKLFF | TGTGCCAGCAGTGACTTATGGGACAGTCAAAATGAAAAACTGTTTTTT
NA | TRBJ2-7 | NA | TRBV11-1 | CASSLGPSGTYEQYF | TGTGCCAGCAGCTTAGGCCCCAGCGGTACCTACGAGCAGTACTTC
NA | TRBJ2-3 | NA | TRBV4-1 | CASSPSGSTRTDTQYF | TGCGCCAGCAGCCCCTCAGGCTCCACTCGCACAGATACGCAGTATTTT
NA | TRBJ2-7 | NA | TRBV12-2 | CASRLARFKGGRQKYYEQYF | TGTGCAAGTCGCTTAGCGCGGTTCAAGGGGGGGAGACAGAAATACTACGAGCAGTACTTC
TRBD1 | TRBJ1-2 | NA | TRBV7-2 | CASSLDRGRYGYTF | TGTGCCAGCAGCTTAGACAGGGGACGCTATGGCTACACCTTC
TRBD1 | TRBJ1-5 | NA | TRBV2 | CASRPGTDSNQPQHF | TGTGCCAGCAGACCCGGGACAGATAGCAATCAGCCCCAGCATTTT
TRBD2 | TRBJ2-1 | NA | TRBV4-2 | CASSRESGGLSNEQFF | TGTGCCAGCAGCCGGGAGAGCGGGGGCCTCTCCAATGAGCAGTTCTTC
TRBD2 | TRBJ2-1 | NA | TRBV5-6 | CASSRRTSGVSSYNEQFF | TGTGCCAGCAGCCGTCGGACTAGCGGGGTGAGCTCCTACAATGAGCAGTTCTTC
NA | TRBJ1-2 | NA | TRBV5-1 | CASSLGSGVVYGYTF | TGCGCCAGCAGCTTGGGGTCAGGTGTGGTCTATGGCTACACCTTC
TRBD1 | TRBJ1-2 | few | TRBV5-5 | CASTLLDRVSFGYTF | TGTGCCAGCACCCTTTTGGACAGGGTCTCATTTGGCTACACCTTC
NA | TRBJ2-7 | few | TRBV7-9 | CASSETQGTEYF | TGTGCCAGCAGCGAGACGCAGGGAACGGAGTACTTC
TRBD2 | TRBJ2-7 | medium-sized | TRBV6-5 | CASRSGEDYEQYF | TGTGCCAGCAGGAGCGGGGAAGACTACGAGCAGTACTTC
TRBD2 | TRBJ2-1 | NA | TRBV2 | CATLAGGLGNEQFF | TGTGCCACCCTCGCGGGGGGCCTGGGAAATGAGCAGTTCTTC
NA | TRBJ2-7 | NA | TRBV5-1 | CASSLASFDEQYF | TGCGCCAGCAGCTTGGCCTCCTTCGACGAGCAGTACTTC
NA | TRBJ1-1 | NA | TRBV5-1 | CASSLEGPGIEAFF | TGCGCCAGCAGCTTGGAAGGTCCGGGGATTGAAGCTTTCTTT
TRBD1 | TRBJ1-2 | NA | TRBV5-1 | CASSLGDRAYGYTF | TGCGCCAGCAGCTTGGGAGACAGGGCATATGGCTACACCTTC
NA | TRBJ2-3 | NA | TRBV5-1 | CASSLHSSTDTQYF | TGCGCCAGCAGCTTGCACAGTAGCACAGATACGCAGTATTTT
TRBD2 | TRBJ2-3 | NA | TRBV7-3 | CASSLRGGSGTDTQYF | TGTGCCAGCAGCTTAAGAGGCGGGAGTGGTACAGATACGCAGTATTTT
NA | TRBJ2-5 | NA | TRBV5-6 | CASSSSGEPQYF | TGTGCCAGCAGCTCCTCGGGAGAGCCCCAGTACTTC
NA | TRBJ2-1 | NA | TRBV12-3/TRBV12-4 | CASREGNYNEQFF | TGTGCCAGCAGGGAGGGCAACTACAATGAGCAGTTCTTC
NA | TRBJ2-1 | NA | TRBV24-1 | CATSETDRSHEQFF | TGTGCCACCAGTGAGACCGACAGGAGCCATGAGCAGTTCTTC
TRBD2 | TRBJ2-7 | NA | TRBV4-2 | CARSQAGAGGLGEQYF | TGTGCCCGCAGCCAAGCCGGGGCGGGGGGGCTCGGCGAGCAGTACTTC
NA | TRBJ1-3 | NA | TRBV5-1 | CASSLVGGSGNTIYF | TGCGCCAGCAGCTTGGTGGGGGGCTCTGGAAACACCATATATTTT
NA | TRBJ1-1 | few | TRBV5-6 | CASSLGLGAEAFF | TGTGCCAGCAGCTTAGGACTGGGCGCTGAAGCTTTCTTT
TRBD1 | TRBJ1-6 | NA | TRBV2 | CASRETGVSNSPLHF | TGTGCCAGCAGAGAAACAGGGGTCTCTAATTCACCCCTCCACTTT
NA | TRBJ2-5 | NA | TRBV9 | CASSELDWDQETQYF | TGTGCCAGCAGCGAGTTAGACTGGGACCAAGAGACCCAGTACTTC
NA | TRBJ1-1 | NA | TRBV5-1 | CASSLSGEAFF | TGCGCCAGCAGCTTGTCGGGTGAAGCTTTCTTT
NA | TRBJ1-2 | medium-sized | TRBV29-1 | CSVEVGNNYGYTF | TGCAGCGTTGAGGTCGGGAATAACTATGGCTACACCTTC
TRBD1 | TRBJ1-2 | once | TRBV4-3 | CASSQVGTGNGGGYTF | TGCGCCAGCAGCCAAGTGGGGACAGGGAATGGTGGTGGCTACACCTTC
NA | TRBJ2-7 | NA | TRBV7-9 | CASSRQGSYEQYF | TGTGCCAGCAGCCGCCAGGGTTCCTACGAGCAGTACTTC
NA | TRBJ1-1 | NA | TRBV7-9 | CASNDHPIGGGPEAFF | TGTGCCAGCAACGACCACCCGATCGGGGGAGGCCCTGAAGCTTTCTTT
NA | TRBJ2-5 | NA | TRBV4-1 | CASSQFGVGETQYF | TGCGCCAGCAGCCAATTCGGGGTTGGGGAGACCCAGTACTTC
TRBD1 | TRBJ2-7 | few | TRBV28 | CASRQPGQGTEQYF | TGTGCCAGCAGGCAACCGGGACAGGGGACCGAGCAGTACTTC
NA | TRBJ1-2 | NA | TRBV28 | CASGGARFYGYTF | TGTGCCAGCGGGGGCGCTCGTTTCTATGGCTACACCTTC
NA | TRBJ2-7 | NA | TRBV28 | CASRTGLLSYEQYF | TGTGCCAGCAGGACGGGACTGCTCTCCTACGAGCAGTACTTC
NA | TRBJ2-2 | NA | TRBV28 | CASSPAGTGELFF | TGTGCCAGCAGTCCCGCGGGGACCGGGGAGCTGTTTTTT
TRBD1 | TRBJ1-6 | NA | TRBV18 | CASSPGTGNSPLHF | TGTGCCAGCTCACCCGGGACAGGGAATTCACCCCTCCACTTT
TRBD1 | TRBJ2-1 | NA | TRBV7-2 | CASSLVGTGAFHNEQFF | TGTGCCAGCAGCTTAGTCGGGACAGGGGCCTTCCACAATGAGCAGTTCTTC
NA | TRBJ2-4 | NA | TRBV21-1 | CASSTGYGRRGAKNIQYF | TGTGCCAGCAGCACCGGTTATGGCCGGAGAGGGGCCAAAAACATTCAGTACTTC
NA | TRBJ1-1 | once | TRBV5-4 | CASSLRGNTEAFF | TGTGCCAGCAGCTTGAGAGGGAACACTGAAGCTTTCTTT
NA | TRBJ1-1 | few | TRBV14 | CASSPSPSYMNTEAFF | TGTGCCAGCAGCCCATCGCCGTCGTACATGAACACTGAAGCTTTCTTT
TRBD1 | TRBJ1-2 | few | TRBV7-9 | CASSRTGVHPNYGYTF | TGTGCCAGCAGCCGGACAGGGGTCCACCCCAACTATGGCTACACCTTC
TRBD1 | TRBJ1-6 | NA | TRBV5-6 | CASSLGAGGNSPLHF | TGTGCCAGCAGCTTGGGGGCAGGGGGAAATTCACCCCTCCACTTT
NA | TRBJ1-5 | NA | TRBV24-1 | CATRGADSNQPQHF | TGTGCCACCAGGGGGGCGGATAGCAATCAGCCCCAGCATTTT
TRBD2 | TRBJ2-5 | NA | TRBV24-1 | CATSDTSGYQETQYF | TGTGCCACCAGTGATACTAGCGGGTACCAAGAGACCCAGTACTTC
NA | TRBJ1-2 | NA | TRBV6-5 | CASRIVGYTF | TGTGCCAGCAGAATAGTAGGCTACACCTTC
TRBD1 | TRBJ2-5 | NA | TRBV7-2 | CASSLMGWTGEGKETQYF | TGTGCCAGCAGCTTAATGGGTTGGACAGGGGAAGGGAAAGAGACCCAGTACTTC
NA | TRBJ1-6 | few | TRBV3-1/TRBV3-2 | CASSQDIGDNSPLHF | TGTGCCAGCAGCCAAGATATCGGGGATAATTCACCCCTCCACTTT
NA | TRBJ1-6 | NA | TRBV19 | CASSPSGNSPLHF | TGTGCCAGTAGTCCCTCCGGGAATTCACCCCTCCACTTT